A selection of T cell receptor beta chains follows, all from one sample in a study of CD4 T cells in relation to SARS-CoV-2 and coronaviruses. Here immunoSEQ multiplex PCR was the method, and the copy in TCRdb shows in-frame clones only, minus some. The data show about 36,000 clones, 70% to 85% seen once. No antigen has been assigned to these receptors. The material sequenced was memory CD4+ T cells from PBMCs, cultured in vitro. The receptors come from an adult with COVID-19. The CDR3 runs from the conserved cysteine through the conserved F or W.

j_call v_call cdr3_aa
TRBJ1-1 TRBV6-5 CASSYDRGRRPFF
TRBJ2-2 TRBV4-2 CASSQLLAGERPTGSGELFF
TRBJ1-2 TRBV6-5 CASRSSGNYGYTF
TRBJ2-7 TRBV3-1/TRBV3-2 CASSQIVAGGAEQYF
TRBJ2-2 TRBV14 CASSLDPTGELFF
TRBJ2-7 TRBV5-1 CASSLSGGSSYEQYF
TRBJ2-3 TRBV28 CASSPYRTVSTDTQYF
TRBJ2-4 TRBV6-1 CASSEVPTGGLNIQYF
TRBJ1-2 TRBV29-1 CSVEVEGRYGYTF
TRBJ1-1 TRBV5-1 CASSLAGGRVNTEAFF
TRBJ1-2 TRBV30 CAWSSGSNYGYTF
TRBJ2-1 TRBV3-1/TRBV3-2 CASSQGPLEQFF
TRBJ2-3 TRBV2 CASSEAPASGSLDTQYF
TRBJ2-7 TRBV5-4 CASRLAGGSVHEQYF
TRBJ1-5 TRBV28 CASSLFQGVSGGSGNQPQHF
TRBJ2-7 TRBV9 CASSGGGQGNEQYF
TRBJ2-2 TRBV5-1 CASSLNTGELFF
TRBJ1-5 TRBV5-1 CASSPNGENQPQHF
TRBJ2-5 TRBV5-1 CASSLAGSGAETQYF
TRBJ1-5 TRBV6-2/TRBV6-3 CASSYLRTERFYSNQPQHF
TRBJ1-5 TRBV10-2 CASSDSQSVRNQPQHF
TRBJ1-1 TRBV3-1/TRBV3-2 CAAGDPNTEAFF